This TCR beta chain emerged from a study of blood T cell repertoires in COVID-19. Study in general: Researchers got acute and convalescent COVID-19 samples from the United States, Italy and Spain. The cDNA or gDNA used as material had been derived from T cells, B-cell-depleted T cells, or PBMCs.

The authors' processing: Nucleated cell number was recorded as an estimate derived from reference gene primer amplification. Produced via immunoSEQ multiplex PCR; TCRdb's table is partial and in-frame only. V and J calls plus clone size are reproduced from that table; the DNA served to infer D and trimming. The sample shows 100,000 or so clones, under 95% of them seen only once. From germline, CDR1 is SEHNR and CDR2 FQNEAQ (reference sequence). CDR3 size: 17 residues. Trimming took off 6 bases at V and 0 bases at J, with 18 bases between the two ends. V and J are TRBV7-9 and TRBJ1-3; D unclear. This clonotype was obtained from a woman between 45 and 60 years old in a cohort sampled during active COVID-19. Material for sequencing was peripheral blood. The CDR3 protein is CASSPLPRRDSGNTIYF. In DNA form, the CDR3 reads TGTGCCAGCAGTCCCCTCCCCAGACGGGACTCTGGAAACACCATATATTTT.